These T cell receptor beta chains were read from a single sample in a study of T cell responses to AZD1222 COVID-19 vaccine. Assay: immunoSEQ multiplex PCR; the TCRdb copy retains only in-frame clones and omits some. The table shows some 130,000 clones, with roughly 80% occurring only once. Specimen: peripheral blood, collected on day 0 of AZD1222 vaccination. These receptor sequences come from an adult in good health. The conserved cysteine and the conserved F or W are not part of the CDR3 here.

v_call | cdr3_aa
TRBV15 | ATSRGGTANTEAF
TRBV5-8 | ASSLGRDSYNEQF
TRBV5-4 | ASSLVPNEQY
TRBV20-1 | SASLGRQETQY
TRBV28 | ASSTPPSGHSNTGELF
TRBV29-1 | SVVGSGELF
TRBV28 | ASSPHGADYGYT
TRBV5-1 | ASSLGQGDTSNYGYT
TRBV5-5 | ASSLLPTGTNSPLH
TRBV18 | ASSPDGTYEQY
TRBV28 | ASSLLGGGSPLH